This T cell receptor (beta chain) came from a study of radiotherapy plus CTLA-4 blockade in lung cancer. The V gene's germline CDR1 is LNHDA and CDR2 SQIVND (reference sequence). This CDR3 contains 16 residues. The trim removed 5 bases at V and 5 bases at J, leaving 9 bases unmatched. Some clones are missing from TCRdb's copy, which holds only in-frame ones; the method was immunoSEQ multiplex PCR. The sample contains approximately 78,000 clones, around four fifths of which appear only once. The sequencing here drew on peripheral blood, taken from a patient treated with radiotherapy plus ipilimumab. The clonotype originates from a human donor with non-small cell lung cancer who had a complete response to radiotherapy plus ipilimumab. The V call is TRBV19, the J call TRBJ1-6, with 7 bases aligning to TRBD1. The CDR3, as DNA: TGTGCCAGTAGTCCTCGGACAGGCGCGGATAATTCACCCCTCCACTTT. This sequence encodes CASSPRTGADNSPLHF.